The source of this TCR beta chain is a study of OX40 agonist ivuxolimab in advanced cancers. Turning to the study itself: It was permissible to have had prior anti-PD-1, anti-PD-L1 or anti-CTLA-4 therapy, and under 45% had some. A partial response was reached by three patients: one with hepatocellular carcinoma and two with cutaneous melanoma.

CDR1 SGHAT and CDR2 FQDESV come from the germline V gene (reference sequence). This CDR3 comprises 12 residues. V lost 2 bases, J lost 4 bases, and 5 bases lay in between. General study findings and limits: Nonresponders included some who also had low normalized T-cell clonal expansion.

This table comes from immunoSEQ multiplex PCR, and its TCRdb copy is limited to in-frame clones, with some not included. The sample lists 35,000 or so clones, 82% occurring once. About this clone itself: Its antigen is not known.

The sequencing used CD4+ or CD8+ T cells sorted from blood, collected in a trial of the OX40 agonist ivuxolimab. The rearrangement uses TRBV11-1 and TRBJ1-1; D not resolved. This TCR came from an adult with an advanced solid tumor such as melanoma, head and neck, liver or kidney cancer. This chain's CDR3 is CASSLWLTEAFF. Here the CDR3 DNA reads TGTGCCAGCAGCTTATGGCTCACTGAAGCTTTCTTT. Complete variable domain (other parts from reference TRBV11-1 and TRBJ1-1): EAEVAQSPRYKITEKSQAVAFWCDPISGHATLYWYRQILGQGPELLVQFQDESVVDDSQLPKDRFSAERLKGVDSTLKIQPAELGDSAMYLCASSLWLTEAFFGQGTRLTVV.